The 25 T cell receptor beta chains given below trace back to one sample, sequenced in a study of T-cell memory formation after mild COVID-19. A single record per CDR3 protein comes from TCRdb applying MiXCR to the 5' RACE reads. Among around 340,000 distinct CDR3 sequences listed, roughly an eighth were seen once. Source material: PBMCs or a T cell subset sorted from them (not recorded which). The receptor set was obtained from a man aged 18 to 35 who had mild COVID-19 (a few samples of this study predate the infection). Cell type and time point are not known.

This clonotype appeared a few times. The CDR3 bases are TGTGCCAGCACCCCCAACAGGGCGGACACCGGGGAGCTGTTTTTT. This encodes CASTPNRADTGELFF. V is TRBV2 and J is TRBJ2-2; tentatively, D is TRBD1 (6 bases). This CDR3 has 15 residues. Trimming stripped 7 bases from V and 3 bases from J, with 15 bases between. Per germline, CDR1 SNHLY and CDR2 FYNNEI.

The rearrangement joins TRBV7-2 to TRBJ1-2; a weak D match, TRBD1 (5 bases). CDR3 size: 16 residues. Trimming pared 2 bases from V and 2 bases from J, leaving 15 bases between. The germline V gene has CDR1 SGHTA and CDR2 FQGNSA. The chain's CDR3 is CASSLIPQGGNYGYTF. For the CDR3, the DNA is TGTGCCAGCAGCTTAATACCCCAGGGCGGGAACTATGGCTACACCTTC.

The gene calls are TRBV6-2 or TRBV6-3 and TRBJ2-5; a possible D gene is TRBD2 (5 bases). The CDR3 length is 12 residues. From germline, CDR1 is MNHEY and CDR2 SVGEGT. V was trimmed by 6 bases and J by 7 bases, leaving 12 bases between them. The CDR3 reads CASSLSRGTQYF. The CDR3 DNA follows: TGTGCCAGCAGCCTCTCACGGGGGACCCAGTACTTC.

This clonotype has just a few counts. The chain uses TRBV12-3 or TRBV12-4 and TRBJ2-1; TRBD1 aligns across 7 bases. J gave up 3 bases and V 7 bases, and 9 bases lay outside the gene matches. This CDR3 is 15 amino acids long. DNA for the CDR3: TGTGCCAGCATCCTAGAGGGGGCTCTCTACAATGAGCAGTTCTTC. It yields the protein CASILEGALYNEQFF.

The V call is TRBV11-2, the J call TRBJ1-2, with D hard to call. Germline CDR1 reads SGHAT; CDR2 reads FQNNGV. This CDR3 is 15 amino acids long. Trimming shortened V by 0 bases and J by 4 bases, and 12 bases separated the two germline ends. The CDR3 is CASSLEPGPFYGYTF. CDR3 nucleotide sequence: TGTGCCAGCAGCTTAGAGCCCGGTCCCTTCTATGGCTACACCTTC.

The chain uses TRBV20-1 and TRBJ2-7; 14 positions agree with TRBD2. Trimming cost V 3 bases and J 5 bases; bases outside gene matches: 6. The CDR3 is 15 amino acids. The germline V gene has CDR1 DFQATT and CDR2 SNEGSKA (reference sequence). The CDR3 region is CSARPGTSGGNEQYF. DNA for the CDR3: TGCAGTGCTAGGCCCGGGACTAGCGGGGGAAACGAGCAGTACTTC.

This chain connects TRBV5-4 to TRBJ1-2; a possible D gene is TRBD1 (5 bases). The CDR3 is 13 amino acids. V was shortened by 3 bases and J by 8 bases, with 14 bases between the two germline ends. Germline V gene lookup returns CDR1 SGHNT and CDR2 YYREEE (reference sequence). The CDR3 coding sequence is TGTGCCAGCAGCTCGCAACAGGAGAGCGGCTACACCTTC. It codes for CASSSQQESGYTF.

V usage is TRBV15 and J usage is TRBJ2-3; TRBD2 might be the D (6 bases). Germline CDR1 reads LNHNV; CDR2 reads YYDKDF (reference sequence). The CDR3 spans 13 residues. The V end was cut by 9 bases, the J end by 1 base, with 11 bases between. The DNA for the CDR3 is TGTGCCACGGGTTCGGGGGGCACAGATACGCAGTATTTT. Translation: CATGSGGTDTQYF.

This clonotype appeared once. V and J are TRBV9 and TRBJ2-3, with TRBD2 matching over 7 bases. With V trimmed by 4 bases and J by 3 bases, 8 bases remained unmatched. Germline assignment: CDR1 SGDLS and CDR2 YYNGEE. CDR3 length: 15 amino acids. CDR3 sequence reads: CASSPGAGETDTQYF. The CDR3 DNA reads as TGTGCCAGCAGCCCCGGCGCGGGGGAAACAGATACGCAGTATTTT.

The V and J genes are TRBV25-1 and TRBJ2-1; a possible D gene is TRBD1 (6 bases). Germline CDR1 and CDR2: MGHDK and SYGVNS. Trimming stripped 10 bases from V and 10 bases from J, with 14 bases between. This CDR3 contains 11 residues. The CDR3 here is CAIKQGGEQFF. The DNA for the CDR3 is TGTGCCATTAAGCAAGGGGGAGAGCAGTTCTTC.

This clonotype has ten or more counts. The chain employs TRBV5-1 and TRBJ2-3; D not certain. The V gene lost 0 bases and the J gene lost 6 bases, with 5 bases spanning the gap. This CDR3 has 12 residues. Per germline, CDR1 SGHRS and CDR2 YFSETQ. In DNA, the CDR3 is TGCGCCAGCAGCTTGGTTCCCGATACGCAGTATTTT. Translation: CASSLVPDTQYF.

In this sample, this clonotype turned up many times. V is TRBV5-1 and J is TRBJ2-3; 7 bases agree with TRBD2. Germline assignment: CDR1 SGHRS and CDR2 YFSETQ. J was trimmed by 4 bases and V by 1 base; bases with no gene match: 6. The CDR3 totals 15 residues. The CDR3 reads CASSLSGVGADTQYF. The CDR3 region has the DNA TGCGCCAGCAGCTTGAGCGGGGTGGGAGCAGATACGCAGTATTTT. The complete variable domain, with remaining parts taken from reference TRBV5-1 and TRBJ2-3, reads KAGVTQTPRYLIKTRGQQVTLSCSPISGHRSVSWYQQTPGQGLQFLFEYFSETQRNKGNFPGRFSGRQFSNSRSEMNVSTLELGDSALYLCASSLSGVGADTQYFGPGTRLTVL.

The chain links TRBV19 to TRBJ2-1; TRBD2 matches at 14 bases. This CDR3 comprises 17 residues. V gave up 6 bases and J gave up 10 bases; unmatched junction bases: 14. The germline CDR1 and CDR2 sequences are LNHDA and SQIVND (reference sequence). This CDR3 is CASRTSFGTSGGREQFF. The CDR3 DNA reads as TGTGCCAGTAGAACCTCCTTTGGGACTAGCGGGGGAAGGGAGCAGTTCTTC.

This clonotype was seen only a few times. The chain couples TRBV4-2 to TRBJ2-7; 7 bases align to TRBD1. The germline V gene encodes CDR1 LGHNA and CDR2 YNFKEQ. The CDR3 totals 14 residues. V trimming: 3 bases; J trimming: 0 bases; junction bases outside the gene matches: 2. CDR3 loop: CASSQRQGSYEQYV. The DNA for the CDR3 is TGTGCCAGCAGCCAGAGACAGGGCTCCTACGAGCAGTACGTC.

This clonotype was observed a handful of times. J is TRBJ2-2 and V is TRBV12-3 or TRBV12-4; a weak D match, TRBD2 (5 bases). V was cut by 4 bases and J by 4 bases, with 7 bases left in between. The CDR3 loop spans 13 amino acids. The CDR3 protein is CASSYEGTGELFF. In nucleotides, the CDR3 is TGTGCCAGCAGTTATGAGGGCACCGGGGAGCTGTTTTTT.

Written as DNA, the CDR3 is TGTGCCAGCAGTTTCTTAGGTCCGGCCCGGGGTACGCAGTATTTT. This gives the protein CASSFLGPARGTQYF. This rearrangement joins TRBV12-3 or TRBV12-4 to TRBJ2-3, with a tentative D call TRBD2 (5 bases). V lost 3 bases, J lost 8 bases, and 18 bases lay in between. This CDR3 region has 15 residues.

The chain uses TRBV15 and TRBJ1-4; a weak D match, TRBD1 (5 bases). The V end was cut by 8 bases, the J end by 11 bases, with 39 bases between. The CDR3 spans 20 residues. CDR1 and CDR2 (germline): LNHNV, YYDKDF (reference sequence). The CDR3 sequence is CATARDERDRISLGLRKLFF. CDR3 nucleotides: TGTGCCACCGCTCGGGATGAGAGGGACCGAATATCCCTGGGCCTACGGAAACTGTTTTTT.

In its sample, this clonotype was seen a few times. The CDR3 reads CASRGTSEYNEQFF. DNA of the CDR3: TGTGCCAGCAGAGGGACTAGCGAATACAATGAGCAGTTCTTC. V and J are TRBV12-3 or TRBV12-4 and TRBJ2-1; TRBD2 aligns across 10 bases. There are 14 residues in the CDR3. V dropped 6 bases and J dropped 4; count of bases not matched to a gene: 3.

J is TRBJ2-5 and V is TRBV7-2, with TRBD2 matching over 11 bases. The length of the CDR3 is 14 residues. J lost 4 bases, V lost 4 bases, and 2 bases had no gene match. CDR1 and CDR2 from the germline V gene are SGHTA and FQGNSA. The CDR3 sequence is CASSSGTSGETQYF. The DNA of the CDR3 is TGTGCCAGCAGCTCCGGGACTAGCGGAGAGACCCAGTACTTC.

This clonotype was found many times. This chain connects TRBV6-4 to TRBJ2-3; D remains ambiguous. The CDR3 runs 13 residues. From germline, CDR1 is MRHNA and CDR2 SNTAGT. With 3 bases removed from V and 0 bases from J, the gap between germline ends came to 4 bases. The CDR3 region is CASSEFSTDTQYF. The CDR3 DNA follows: TGTGCCAGCAGTGAGTTTAGCACAGATACGCAGTATTTT.

This clonotype was counted ten times or more. The chain is built from TRBV7-9 and TRBJ2-3, with unresolved D. The CDR3 runs 15 residues. V lost 5 bases and J 1 base, leaving 13 bases between the germline ends. The germline gives CDR1 SEHNR, CDR2 FQNEAQ (reference sequence). In DNA form, the CDR3 reads TGTGCCAGCAGCCGGCCCCGGACGGGCACAGATACGCAGTATTTT. This encodes CASSRPRTGTDTQYF.

This clonotype was picked up a small number of times. This chain uses TRBV5-1 with TRBJ1-1; no firm D call. Per the germline V gene, CDR1 is SGHRS and CDR2 is YFSETQ. V dropped 0 bases and J dropped 5 bases, with 11 bases sitting between them. CDR3 length equals 14 residues. CDR3 region: CASSLVAAGTEAFF. As DNA, the CDR3 is TGCGCCAGCAGCTTGGTGGCTGCTGGTACTGAAGCTTTCTTT.

This clonotype has more than one count but fewer than ten. This sequence joins TRBV4-2 and TRBJ2-1; TRBD2 is a possible D gene (5 bases). Germline values: CDR1 LGHNA, CDR2 YNFKEQ. Trimming took off 1 base at V and 8 bases at J, with 9 bases between the two ends. The length of the CDR3 is 13 residues. The CDR3 loop reads CASSQAPGDEQFF. In nucleotides, the CDR3 is TGTGCCAGCAGCCAAGCCCCCGGGGATGAGCAGTTCTTC.

This clonotype appeared a few times. The chain carries TRBV10-3 and TRBJ2-5; a possible D gene is TRBD2 (6 bases). The length of the CDR3 is 17 residues. Trimming pared 0 bases from V and 5 bases from J, leaving 19 bases between. The germline CDR1 and CDR2 sequences are ENHRY and SYGVKD. The CDR3 loop is CAISESTSNRARETQYF. The DNA for the CDR3 is TGTGCCATCAGTGAGTCTACTAGCAATAGGGCACGGGAGACCCAGTACTTC.

This clonotype was recorded a few times. The V and J genes are TRBV5-1 and TRBJ2-3; D remains ambiguous. Germline CDR1 reads SGHRS; CDR2 reads YFSETQ. Between the trimmed V and J ends, which lost 0 bases and 1 base, there was a span of 12 bases. The CDR3 contains 16 residues. The CDR3 DNA is TGCGCCAGCAGCTTGGCCCCGGCGACCCGCACAGATACGCAGTATTTT. Residues: CASSLAPATRTDTQYF.